This T cell receptor beta chain was sequenced for a study of T-cell reconstitution after alpha-beta-depleted transplantation in children. Germline values: CDR1 DFQATT, CDR2 SNEGSKA (reference sequence). J lost 1 base, V lost 3 bases, and 5 bases had no gene match. CDR3 length: 17 amino acids. Library preparation (for TCRbeta) was performed with unique molecular identifiers. TCRdb re-analysed the PCR reads in MiXCR, keeping a single row per CDR3 protein. The sample has about 370,000 distinct CDR3 sequences; about a fifth are singletons. This chain links TRBV20-1 with TRBJ2-6, with 11 nucleotides matching TRBD2. The receptor's source is a human donor who donated a stem cell graft to a child with acute myeloid leukemia. The input for sequencing was PBMCs from the stem cell graft donor, taken from the stem cell graft. The CDR3 nucleotides are TGCAGTGCTAGGACTAGCGGGAAAGAGTCTGGGGCCAACGTCCTGACTTTC. Residues: CSARTSGKESGANVLTF.